This T cell receptor (beta chain) was retrieved from a study of blood T cell repertoires in COVID-19. The wider study: The samples span acute and convalescent COVID-19 from the United States, Italy and Spain.

CDR3 length: 11 residues. Trimming pared 3 bases from V and 7 bases from J, leaving 3 bases between. Germline V lookup: CDR1 SEHNR, CDR2 FQNEAQ (reference sequence). Original analysis: It was from reference gene primer amplification that nucleated cell counts were estimated. Generated by immunoSEQ multiplex PCR, the TCRdb table keeps only in-frame clones and is missing some. V and J calls and clone size come straight from that table; D and trimming were deduced from the DNA. The table includes approximately 70,000 clones, around 86% detected once. The sequencing sample was made of peripheral blood. The receptor comes from a man aged 45-65 years with active COVID-19. The chain combines TRBV7-9 with TRBJ2-2, with D unclear. CDR3 sequence reads: CASSFGGELFF. For the CDR3, the DNA is TGTGCCAGCAGCTTCGGCGGGGAGCTGTTTTTT.